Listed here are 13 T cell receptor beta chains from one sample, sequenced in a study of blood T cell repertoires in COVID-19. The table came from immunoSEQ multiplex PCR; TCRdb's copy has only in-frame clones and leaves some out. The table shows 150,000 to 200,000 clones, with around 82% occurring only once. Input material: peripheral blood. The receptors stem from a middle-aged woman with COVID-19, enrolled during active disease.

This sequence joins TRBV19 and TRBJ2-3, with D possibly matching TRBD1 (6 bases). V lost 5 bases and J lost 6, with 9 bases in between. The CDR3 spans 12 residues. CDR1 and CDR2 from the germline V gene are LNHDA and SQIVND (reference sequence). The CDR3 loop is CASSSDRDTQYF. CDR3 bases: TGTGCCAGTAGTTCCGACAGGGATACGCAGTATTTT.

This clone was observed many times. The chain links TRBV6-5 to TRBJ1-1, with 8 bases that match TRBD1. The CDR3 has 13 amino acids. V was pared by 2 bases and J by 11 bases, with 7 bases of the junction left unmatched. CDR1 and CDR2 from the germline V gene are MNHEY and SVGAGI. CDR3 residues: CASSYSTTGVAFF. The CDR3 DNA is TGTGCCAGCAGTTACAGTACGACAGGGGTGGCTTTCTTT.

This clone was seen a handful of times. CDR3 coding DNA: TGTGCCAGTAGTGCCTATGACAGGGTGAGCGCTGAAGCTTTCTTT. Translated, it gives CASSAYDRVSAEAFF. The chain combines TRBV19 with TRBJ1-1; 7 bases match TRBD1. Per germline, CDR1 LNHDA and CDR2 SQIVND (reference sequence). J lost 6 bases, V lost 5 bases, and 12 bases had no gene match. This CDR3 spans 15 amino acids.

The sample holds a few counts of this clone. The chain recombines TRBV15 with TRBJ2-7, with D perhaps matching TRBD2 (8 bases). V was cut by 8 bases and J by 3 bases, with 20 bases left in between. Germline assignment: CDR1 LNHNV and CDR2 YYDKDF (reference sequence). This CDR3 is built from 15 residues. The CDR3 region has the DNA TGTGCCACCGCAGGGGGAACTAGCGGCAACTACGAGCAGTACTTC. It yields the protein CATAGGTSGNYEQYF.

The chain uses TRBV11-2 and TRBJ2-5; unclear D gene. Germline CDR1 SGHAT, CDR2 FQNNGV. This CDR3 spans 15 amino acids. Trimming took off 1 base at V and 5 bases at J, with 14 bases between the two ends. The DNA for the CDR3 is TGTGCCAGCAGCTTAGCGGTGGCGGCCGGGGAGACCCAGTACTTC. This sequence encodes CASSLAVAAGETQYF.

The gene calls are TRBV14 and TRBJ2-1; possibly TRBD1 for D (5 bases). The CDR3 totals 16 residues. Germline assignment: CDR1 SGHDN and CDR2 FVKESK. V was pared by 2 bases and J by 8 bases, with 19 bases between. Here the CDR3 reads CASSQNPRARGYEQFF. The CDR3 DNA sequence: TGTGCCAGCAGCCAAAACCCCCGCGCTAGGGGCTATGAGCAGTTCTTC.

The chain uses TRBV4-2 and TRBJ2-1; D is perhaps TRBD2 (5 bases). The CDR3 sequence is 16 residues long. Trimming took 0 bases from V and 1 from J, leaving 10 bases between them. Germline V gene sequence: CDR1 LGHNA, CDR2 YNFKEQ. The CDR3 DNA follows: TGTGCCAGCAGCCAAGAACCGGGGTCGTCCTACAATGAGCAGTTCTTC. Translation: CASSQEPGSSYNEQFF.

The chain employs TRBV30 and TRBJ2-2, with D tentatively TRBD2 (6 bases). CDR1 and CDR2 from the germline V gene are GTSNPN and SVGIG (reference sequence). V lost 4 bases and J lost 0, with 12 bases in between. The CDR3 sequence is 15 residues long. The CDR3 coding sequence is TGTGCCTGGAATTCGGAGGGACCGAACACCGGGGAGCTGTTTTTT. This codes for CAWNSEGPNTGELFF.

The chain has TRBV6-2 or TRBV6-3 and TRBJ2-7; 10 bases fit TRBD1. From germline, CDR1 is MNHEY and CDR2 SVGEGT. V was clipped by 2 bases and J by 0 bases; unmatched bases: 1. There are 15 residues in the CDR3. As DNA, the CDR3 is TGTGCCAGCAGTTACGGGACAGGGGCCTCCTACGAGCAGTACTTC. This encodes CASSYGTGASYEQYF.

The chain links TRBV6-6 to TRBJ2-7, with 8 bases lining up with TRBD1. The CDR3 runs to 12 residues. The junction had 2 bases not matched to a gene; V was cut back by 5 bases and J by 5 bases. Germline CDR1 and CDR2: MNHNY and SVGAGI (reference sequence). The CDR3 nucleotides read TGTGCCAGCAGTGACAGGGGCCACGAGCAGTACGTC. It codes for CASSDRGHEQYV.

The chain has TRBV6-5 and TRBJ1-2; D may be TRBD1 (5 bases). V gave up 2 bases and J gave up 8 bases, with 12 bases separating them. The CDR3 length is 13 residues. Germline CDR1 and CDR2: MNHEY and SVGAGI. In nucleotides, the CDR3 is TGTGCCAGCAGTTACGGCAGGGTAGACGGCTACACCTTC. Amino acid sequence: CASSYGRVDGYTF.

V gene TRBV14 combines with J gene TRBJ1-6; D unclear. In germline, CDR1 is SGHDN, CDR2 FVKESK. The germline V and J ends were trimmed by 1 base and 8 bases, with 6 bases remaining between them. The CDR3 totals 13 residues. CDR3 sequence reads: CASSQVRDSPLHF. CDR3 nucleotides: TGTGCCAGCAGCCAAGTCCGGGATTCACCCCTCCACTTT.

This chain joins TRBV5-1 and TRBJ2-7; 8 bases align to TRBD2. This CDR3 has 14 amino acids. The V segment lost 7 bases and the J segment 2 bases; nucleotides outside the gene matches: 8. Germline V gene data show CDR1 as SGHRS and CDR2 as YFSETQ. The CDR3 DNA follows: TGCGCCAGCGGAGATAGCGGGACCCCCTACGAGCAGTACTTC. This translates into CASGDSGTPYEQYF.